Below are 9 T cell receptor beta chains sequenced from a single sample in a study of shared clonotypes between healthy human individuals. TCRdb keeps only in-frame clones here, not all; method: immunoSEQ multiplex PCR. The table includes 2 million to 3 million clones, around 90% detected once. The sequencing input was naive CD4+ T cells sorted from blood. Indicated subset: CD45RA+ positively selected. Source of these receptors: a man aged 18 to 29 in good health.

V gene TRBV30 combines with J gene TRBJ1-2, with D uncertain. Deletions cut 5 bases from V and 3 bases from J, with 16 bases between. Looked up from germline, CDR1 is GTSNPN and CDR2 is SVGIG (reference sequence). The CDR3 runs to 14 residues. CDR3 sequence: CAWDSGFGDYGYTF. CDR3 nucleotide sequence: TGTGCCTGGGACTCAGGCTTCGGCGACTATGGCTACACCTTC.

This chain connects TRBV23-1 to TRBJ2-7; 9 bases are a match to TRBD2. TRBV23-1 is flagged as an ORF with uncertain function. There are 14 residues in the CDR3. V shed 4 bases, J shed 1 base, and the junction held 2 bases outside the gene matches. CDR3 DNA: TGCGCCAGCAGTCTGCGGGGGGGATCCTACGAGCAGTACTTC. It translates to CASSLRGGSYEQYF.

As for this clone: Other DNA sequences from this sample encode an identical CDR3 as well. The chain employs TRBV4-3 and TRBJ2-7; TRBD2 agrees at 7 bases. Trimming cost V 1 base and J 2 bases; bases outside gene matches: 2. This CDR3 contains 14 residues. The germline gives CDR1 LGHNA, CDR2 YSLEER. CDR3: CASSQVAGPYEQYF. CDR3 nucleotides: TGCGCCAGCAGCCAAGTAGCGGGCCCCTACGAGCAGTACTTC.

The rearrangement joins TRBV5-1 to TRBJ1-6; tentative D call: TRBD1 (6 bases). The V gene lost 7 bases and the J gene lost 11 bases, with 10 bases spanning the gap. The length of the CDR3 is 11 residues. Germline V lookup: CDR1 SGHRS, CDR2 YFSETQ. CDR3 sequence reads: CASGRGTPLHF. DNA for the CDR3: TGCGCCAGCGGAAGGGGGACACCCCTCCACTTT.

The chain recombines TRBV5-4 with TRBJ1-6; 11 bases agree with TRBD1. The CDR3 consists of 20 residues. V dropped 2 bases and J dropped 0; count of bases not matched to a gene: 10. In germline, CDR1 is SGHNT, CDR2 YYREEE (reference sequence). Here the CDR3 DNA reads TGTGCCAGCAGCTTAGACGGGACAGGGGGAGGAAGCTCCTATAATTCACCCCTCCACTTT. As protein: CASSLDGTGGGSSYNSPLHF.

This clone was picked up a small number of times. The chain carries TRBV7-9 and TRBJ1-1; TRBD1 might be the D (5 bases). Trimming shortened V by 4 bases and J by 1 base, and 10 bases separated the two germline ends. The CDR3 has 14 amino acids. CDR1 and CDR2 from the germline V gene are SEHNR and FQNEAQ (reference sequence). In DNA, the CDR3 is TGTGCCAGCAGCTGGGGCGGGGGGAACACTGAAGCTTTCTTT. Its translation: CASSWGGGNTEAFF.

The V and J genes are TRBV9 and TRBJ2-5; TRBD2 aligns across 7 bases. V lost 6 bases to trimming and J lost 3 bases; unmatched junction nucleotides: 8. This CDR3 is 14 amino acids long. The germline V gene has CDR1 SGDLS and CDR2 YYNGEE. The CDR3 loop is CASTPTSEEETQYF. The DNA of the CDR3 is TGTGCCAGCACCCCCACTAGCGAAGAAGAGACCCAGTACTTC. The full variable domain, completed using reference TRBV9 and TRBJ2-5, is DSGVTQTPKHLITATGQRVTLRCSPRSGDLSVYWYQQSLDQGLQFLIQYYNGEERAKGNILERFSAQQFPDLHSELNLSSLELGDSALYFCASTPTSEEETQYFGPGTRLLVL.

CDR3 amino acids: CASSVAGERGGIEETQYF. The CDR3 bases are TGTGCCAGCAGCGTAGCAGGCGAGCGGGGGGGCATAGAAGAGACCCAGTACTTC. The chain links TRBV9 to TRBJ2-5, with 10 positions matching TRBD2. V lost 0 bases, J lost 3 bases, and 11 bases stayed unmatched. The CDR3 spans 18 residues. CDR1 is SGDLS and CDR2 is YYNGEE in the germline V gene.

V and J are TRBV2 and TRBJ1-3; D ambiguous. This CDR3 spans 14 amino acids. Germline V gene sequence: CDR1 SNHLY, CDR2 FYNNEI. V was clipped by 2 bases and J by 2 bases, with 7 bases between them. CDR3 nucleotides: TGTGCCAGCAGTGAAATAAGGGCTGGAAACACCATATATTTT. Amino acid sequence: CASSEIRAGNTIYF.